This TCR beta chain was found in a study of human CD8 memory T cell subsets (dated by TCRdb to between 2020 and 2021). For the wider study: To assess clonal relationships, the TCRbeta repertoires of stem-like (TSTEM), progenitor exhausted-like (TPEX) and effector memory CD8+ T cell subsets were compared. Six donors each provided TSTEM, TPEX and effector memory subsets, and TCRbeta repertoires were obtained from all six. Paper-wide results and their limitations: The stem-like TSTEM and TPEX subsets each shared clonotypes with effector memory cells, but the TSTEM and TPEX repertoires had minimal overlap with each other, suggesting distinct antigen spectra. Normalized Shannon-Wiener diversity was similarly high in the TSTEM and TPEX subsets, while the effector memory subsets were comparatively less diverse. Only TCRbeta chains were sequenced, and repertoire comparisons rested on several donors tested with paired t-tests and Bonferroni correction. Based on Chao1 estimates, TSTEM subsets appeared to have greater repertoire diversity than TPEX subsets, which may reflect a broader range of specificities.

Of note for this clonotype: No antigen is known for it.

From a lookup of the germline V gene, CDR1 and CDR2 are MDHEN and SYDVKM. Measured from the cysteine to the phenylalanine, the CDR3 is 14 residues long. The DNA is unrecorded. Density gradient separation was used to isolate peripheral blood mononuclear cells from healthy donor buffy coats. In the study, negative magnetic separation with EasySep or MojoSort CD8+ T cell isolation kits was used to enrich total CD8+ T cells. For each subset, total RNA was extracted using an RNeasy Mini Kit from duplicate vials of approximately 160,000 sorted CD8+ T cells. The PBMCs were used either fresh or after being cryopreserved in fetal bovine serum with around 9.7% DMSO. Fluorescence-activated cell sorting on a FACSAria III was used to sort the CD8+ T cell subsets to purity. A Human TCR Profiling Kit was used to prepare UMI-labeled 5' RACE TCRbeta libraries. The same number of PCR cycles was used to prepare all TCRbeta libraries in parallel. The authors processed their data as follows. The number of functional CDR3beta clonotypes in each TCRbeta library ranged from about 2,700 to 20,000. MIGEC 1.2.9 was used for UMI extraction and consensus assembly, with at least three reads per UMI being required. MiXCR 3.0.3 was used to extract in-frame CDR3beta repertoires. After each sample was downsampled to 42,000 randomly selected UMIs, diversity metrics were computed in VDJtools 1.2.1. Repertoire overlap metrics D, R and F2 were calculated in VDJtools for the top 3,000 clones of each sample pair. The reads were reprocessed in TCRdb, with one entry per CDR3 protein sequence and no accompanying DNA. Clone size and V and J calls follow TCRdb, not the original study. The sample table on file contains 9,000 to 13,000 distinct CDR3 sequences. Of the sample, 15% to 17% is held by the ten largest clones.

Sequences were obtained from CD8+ T cells from PBMCs. The rearrangement combines TRBV28 with TRBJ2-7; absent DNA, TCRdb's TRBD1 call cannot be checked. The TCR comes from a human donor in good health. The CDR3 reads as follows: CASSLLGTVYEQYF. The full variable domain, with segments outside the CDR3 supplied by the reference TRBV28 and TRBJ2-7 proteins, appears as DVKVTQSSRYLVKRTGEKVFLECVQDMDHENMFWYRQDPGLGLRLIYFSYDVKMKEKGDIPEGYSVSREKKERFSLILESASTNQTSMYLCASSLLGTVYEQYFGPGTRLTVT.